This T cell receptor beta chain originates from a study of shared clonotypes between healthy human individuals. For the study at large: Plates per donor: three CD4 naive, three CD4 memory, two CD8 naive, one CD8 memory.

CDR3 length: 15 amino acids. Germline V lookup: CDR1 MNHEY, CDR2 SVGAGI. V lost 6 bases, J lost 0 bases, and 12 bases lay in between. Every subset's genomic DNA went evenly onto several immunoSEQ plates. Profiling relied on immunoSEQ multiplex PCR, and the TCRdb table lists in-frame clones only, not all of them. The data hold approximately 1,000,000 clones, with 77% observed a single time. Concerning this clone: Its antigen is as yet unknown.

General observations from the study: Sharing across four donors was seen in about 5% of naive CD4 clonotypes.

This sequence was found in a man aged 18-30 years in good health. Some clones in this sample may be carry-over from other donors' samples. The chain has TRBV6-5 and TRBJ1-3; D is undetermined. Specimen: memory CD4+ T cells from PBMCs. Subset in this sample: CD45RA-negative fraction. CDR3: CASSRAKGSGNTIYF. The CDR3, as DNA: TGTGCCAGCAGCCGCGCCAAGGGCTCTGGAAACACCATATATTTT.